This T cell receptor (beta chain) was sequenced in a study of blood T cells in healthy people across ages. General study points: Older age coincided with a roughly linear decline in TCR beta diversity per million T cells.

The use of a sample-barcoded 5' primer and a J-beta primer mix characterized a second PCR of 7 to 11 cycles. TCRdb reprocessed the 5' RACE reads via MiXCR and lists one record per CDR3 protein. The top ten clones hold more than 6% of a sample with 1.5 million to 2 million distinct CDR3 sequences, roughly 27% of them seen once. Per the germline V gene, CDR1 is LGHNT and CDR2 is FRNRAP. Trimming removed 1 base at V and 9 bases at J, with 16 bases between. The CDR3 runs 15 residues. Concerning this clonotype itself: Its cognate antigen is unknown.

J is TRBJ1-5 and V is TRBV12-5, with D possibly TRBD1 on 5 matching bases. The sample was blood. This receptor was identified in a woman aged 25 to 39 in good health. DNA of the CDR3: TGTGCTAGTGGTTTGGGGGACCTGGGTAGTTCGCCCCAGCATTTT. It yields the protein CASGLGDLGSSPQHF.